This T cell receptor beta chain was recorded in a study of blood T cells in healthy people across ages. Across the study: Researchers report that template switching captured about one barcoded beta molecule per two T cells.

Then a second PCR, running roughly 7 to 11 cycles, was carried out with a sample-barcoded 5' primer and a J-beta primer mix. TCRdb re-derived calls from the 5' RACE reads in MiXCR, one entry per CDR3 protein. The sample consists of roughly 1.4 million distinct CDR3 sequences, around 59% of them appearing once. The V end was cut by 6 bases, the J end by 1 base, with 13 bases between. Germline V lookup: CDR1 ENHRY, CDR2 SYGVKD. The CDR3 length is 16 residues. Each individual donor underwent a draw of approximately 10 milliliters of peripheral blood. Sequenced: blood. The rearrangement links TRBV10-3 to TRBJ2-6; D gene uncertain. The receptor's source is a man younger than 35 in good health. The CDR3 DNA reads as TGTGCCATCAGAACCTCAGTGATATCTGGGGCCAACGTCCTGACTTTC. It yields the protein CAIRTSVISGANVLTF.